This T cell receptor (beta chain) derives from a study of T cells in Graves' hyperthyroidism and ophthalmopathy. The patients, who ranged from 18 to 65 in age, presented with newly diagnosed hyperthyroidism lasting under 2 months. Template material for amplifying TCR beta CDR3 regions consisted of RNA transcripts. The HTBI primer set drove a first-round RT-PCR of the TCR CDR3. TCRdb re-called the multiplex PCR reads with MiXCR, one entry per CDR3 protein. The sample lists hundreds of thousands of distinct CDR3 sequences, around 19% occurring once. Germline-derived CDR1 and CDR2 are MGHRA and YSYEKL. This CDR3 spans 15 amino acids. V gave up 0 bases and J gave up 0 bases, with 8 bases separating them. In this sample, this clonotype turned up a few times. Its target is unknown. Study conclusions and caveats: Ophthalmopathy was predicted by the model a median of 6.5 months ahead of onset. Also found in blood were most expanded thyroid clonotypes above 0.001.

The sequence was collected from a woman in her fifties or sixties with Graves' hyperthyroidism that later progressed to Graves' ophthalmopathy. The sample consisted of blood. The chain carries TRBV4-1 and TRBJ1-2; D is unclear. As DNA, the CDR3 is TGCGCCAGCAGCCAAGAGGGGATATCTAACTATGGCTACACCTTC. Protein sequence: CASSQEGISNYGYTF.